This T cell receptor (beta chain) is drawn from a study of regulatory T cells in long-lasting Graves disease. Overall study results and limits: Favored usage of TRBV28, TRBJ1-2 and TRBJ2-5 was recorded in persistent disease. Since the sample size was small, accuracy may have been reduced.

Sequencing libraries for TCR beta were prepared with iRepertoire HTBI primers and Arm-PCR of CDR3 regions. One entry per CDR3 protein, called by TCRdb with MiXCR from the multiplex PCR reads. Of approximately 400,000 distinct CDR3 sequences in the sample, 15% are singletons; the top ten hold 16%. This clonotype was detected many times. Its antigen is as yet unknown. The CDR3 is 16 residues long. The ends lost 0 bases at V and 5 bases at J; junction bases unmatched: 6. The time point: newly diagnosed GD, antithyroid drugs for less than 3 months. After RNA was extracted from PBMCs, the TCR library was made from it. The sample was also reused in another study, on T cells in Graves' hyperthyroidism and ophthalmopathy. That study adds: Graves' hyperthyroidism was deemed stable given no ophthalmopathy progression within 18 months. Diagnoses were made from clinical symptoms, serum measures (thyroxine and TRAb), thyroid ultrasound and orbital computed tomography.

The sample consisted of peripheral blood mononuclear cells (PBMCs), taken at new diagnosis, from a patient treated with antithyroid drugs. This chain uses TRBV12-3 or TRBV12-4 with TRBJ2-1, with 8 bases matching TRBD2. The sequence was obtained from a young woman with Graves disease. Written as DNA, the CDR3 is TGTGCCAGCAGTTTAGCCACCGGGAGGGCCCACAATGAGCAGTTCTTC. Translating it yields CASSLATGRAHNEQFF.